This record concerns one TCR beta chain sequence. No antigen is known for it. Germline lookup yields CDR1 SNHLY and CDR2 FYNNEI. This CDR3 contains 15 residues. The trim removed 8 bases at V and 0 bases at J, leaving 7 bases unmatched. The data derive from a study of metastatic and nonmetastatic thyroid tumors. About the research overall: The study looked at repertoires side by side in blood and in tumor or nodule tissue from malignant and benign thyroid patients.

Thyroid surgery was performed in patients who had received no treatment beforehand. Per the authors' pipeline: CDR3 was compared across clinicopathological groups, and the resulting differences were used to build a distant-metastasis classifier for papillary thyroid cancer. With MiXCR, TCRdb called clones anew from the PCR reads. The V and J calls and clone size are TCRdb's, not the authors'. The sample includes about 14,000 clones, approximately 3.8% of them seen just once. Study-wide points: In blood and tumor, TCR beta diversity was reportedly significantly higher in malignant thyroid tumors than in benign nodules.

The sequenced sample was tumor tissue. V is TRBV2 and J is TRBJ2-1; 7 bases are shared with TRBD1. This receptor was taken from a female donor with papillary thyroid cancer or a benign thyroid nodule (not recorded which). Some clones in this sample may be carry-over from other donors' samples. The DNA for the CDR3 is TGTGCCAGCTTGGACAGGCCGAGCTCCTACAATGAGCAGTTCTTC. It codes for CASLDRPSSYNEQFF. The whole variable domain, remainder taken from reference TRBV2 and TRBJ2-1, is EPEVTQTPSHQVTQMGQEVILRCVPISNHLYFYWYRQILGQKVEFLVSFYNNEISEKSEIFDDQFSVERPDGSNFTLKIRSTKLEDSAMYFCASLDRPSSYNEQFFGPGTRLTVL.